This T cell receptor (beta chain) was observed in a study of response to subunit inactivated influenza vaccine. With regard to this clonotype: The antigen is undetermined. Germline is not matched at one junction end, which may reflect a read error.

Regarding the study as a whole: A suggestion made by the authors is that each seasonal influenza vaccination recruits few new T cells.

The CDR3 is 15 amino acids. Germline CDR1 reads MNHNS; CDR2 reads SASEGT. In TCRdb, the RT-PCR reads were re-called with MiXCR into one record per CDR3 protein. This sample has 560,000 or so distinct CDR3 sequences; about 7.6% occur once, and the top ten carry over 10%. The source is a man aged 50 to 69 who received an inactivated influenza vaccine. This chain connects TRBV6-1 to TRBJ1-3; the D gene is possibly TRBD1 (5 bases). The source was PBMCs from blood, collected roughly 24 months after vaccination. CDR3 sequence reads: CASTRGAQSGTTIYF. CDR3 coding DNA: TGTGCCAGCACTCGAGGGGCGCAGTCTGGAACCACCATATATTTT.